These 25 T cell receptor beta chains were sequenced from one sample in a study of T-cell reconstitution after alpha-beta-depleted transplantation in children. Unique molecular identifiers featured in how the TCRbeta library was prepared. TCRdb ran MiXCR on the PCR reads and lists one entry per CDR3 protein. The table lists about 500,000 distinct CDR3 sequences, 30% to 35% of them singletons. The starting material was PBMCs from the stem cell graft donor, obtained from the stem cell graft. The receptors derive from a human donor who donated a stem cell graft to a child with aplastic anemia.

This clonotype was seen more than once but under ten times. V is TRBV7-2 and J is TRBJ2-2; no definite D call. The V end lost 1 base, the J end lost 5 bases, and 5 bases lay between the germline ends. CDR1 SGHTA and CDR2 FQGNSA come from the germline V gene. There are 13 residues in the CDR3. CDR3 sequence reads: CASSLVETGELFF. CDR3 in DNA: TGTGCCAGCAGCTTAGTAGAGACCGGGGAGCTGTTTTTT.

This clonotype has only a few counts. This chain connects TRBV12-3 or TRBV12-4 to TRBJ2-7; TRBD1 aligns across 8 bases. This CDR3 is built from 15 residues. Trimming removed 6 bases from V and 0 bases from J; junction bases left unmatched: 7. The CDR3 sequence is CASSLTGGPSYEQYF. DNA of the CDR3: TGTGCCAGCAGCCTCACAGGGGGTCCCTCCTACGAGCAGTACTTC.

The V call is TRBV7-2, the J call TRBJ2-1; 7 positions match TRBD2. This CDR3 has 15 amino acids. The V gene's germline CDR1 is SGHTA and CDR2 FQGNSA. V shed 1 base and J 5 bases; nucleotides not matched to a gene: 5. The CDR3 is CASSLGDYVHNEQFF. For the CDR3, the DNA is TGTGCCAGCAGCTTAGGGGACTACGTTCACAATGAGCAGTTCTTC.

This clonotype came up once. This sequence joins TRBV6-2 or TRBV6-3 and TRBJ1-1; 7 positions agree with TRBD1. J was trimmed by 0 bases and V by 5 bases; bases with no gene match: 9. Germline loops: CDR1 MNHEY, CDR2 SVGEGT. The CDR3 spans 16 residues. CDR3 in amino acids: CASSTRQGPLNTEAFF. CDR3 sequence (DNA): TGTGCCAGCAGTACCAGACAGGGACCCCTGAACACTGAAGCTTTCTTT.

Only a few counts were recorded for this clonotype. This chain uses TRBV29-1 with TRBJ2-3; 10 bases agree with TRBD2. The CDR3 extends over 14 amino acids. CDR1 and CDR2 from the germline V gene are SQVTM and ANQGSEA. Germline trimming cut 5 bases from V and 3 bases from J; bases unmatched to any gene: 5. The CDR3 DNA follows: TGCAGCGTTCAGAGCGGGAGGGCGACAGATACGCAGTATTTT. It encodes CSVQSGRATDTQYF.

The chain is built from TRBV29-1 and TRBJ2-7, with D perhaps matching TRBD2 (6 bases). CDR3 length equals 13 residues. Trimming shortened V by 8 bases and J by 6 bases, and 20 bases separated the two germline ends. Germline values: CDR1 SQVTM, CDR2 ANQGSEA. The CDR3 DNA follows: TGCAGCTTCCGGGACTTCAACTTCGGCGAGCAGTACTTC. Translated, it gives CSFRDFNFGEQYF.

The table lists this clonotype with a few counts. The chain has TRBV7-9 and TRBJ2-7; D is perhaps TRBD1 or TRBD2 (9 bases each). The CDR3 has 19 amino acids. Germline values: CDR1 SEHNR, CDR2 FQNEAQ (reference sequence). The V gene lost 1 base and the J gene lost 5 bases, with 27 bases spanning the gap. The CDR3 sequence: CASSLELGQGSGRSHEQYF. Written as DNA, the CDR3 is TGTGCCAGCAGCTTAGAATTGGGACAGGGAAGCGGGAGGTCCCACGAGCAGTACTTC.

This clonotype appeared a few times. The gene calls are TRBV15 and TRBJ1-5; no clear D gene. Germline V gene lookup returns CDR1 LNHNV and CDR2 YYDKDF (reference sequence). The CDR3 runs to 12 residues. The V end was cut by 1 base, the J end by 7 bases, with 5 bases between. The CDR3: CATSRAGQPQHF. Here the CDR3 DNA reads TGTGCCACCAGCAGAGCCGGGCAGCCCCAGCATTTT.

The genes are TRBV4-1 and TRBJ2-5; 7 nucleotides line up with TRBD2. After removal of 0 bases from V and 5 bases from J, the junction contained 9 bases not matched to a gene. Germline CDR1 and CDR2: MGHRA and YSYEKL. CDR3 length: 16 amino acids. The CDR3 nucleotides are TGCGCCAGCAGCCAAGACGGGGCGGGAGCACGGGAGACCCAGTACTTC. This codes for CASSQDGAGARETQYF.

The chain carries TRBV5-1 and TRBJ2-1, with a tentative D call TRBD2 (6 bases). In germline, CDR1 is SGHRS, CDR2 YFSETQ. The CDR3 sequence is 14 residues long. Between the trimmed V and J ends, which lost 6 bases and 6 bases, there was a span of 16 bases. The CDR3 is CASKRGTGSNEQFF. CDR3 sequence (DNA): TGCGCCAGCAAGCGCGGGACTGGTTCCAATGAGCAGTTCTTC.

The rearrangement uses TRBV15 and TRBJ2-3; TRBD2 matches 11 bases. The J segment lost 1 base and the V segment lost 3 bases, leaving 3 bases of the junction unmatched. In germline, CDR1 is LNHNV, CDR2 YYDKDF (reference sequence). This CDR3 contains 16 residues. This CDR3 reads CATSSGLAGGTDTQYF. CDR3 bases: TGTGCCACCAGCAGCGGACTAGCGGGTGGCACAGATACGCAGTATTTT.

This clonotype has a handful of counts. The chain recombines TRBV20-1 with TRBJ2-2; TRBD2 might be the D (6 bases). Deletions cut 4 bases from V and 7 bases from J, with 19 bases between. CDR1 is DFQATT and CDR2 is SNEGSKA in the germline V gene (reference sequence). This CDR3 has 15 residues. The CDR3 here is CSATRGLAFNGELFF. The CDR3 coding sequence is TGCAGTGCTACCCGAGGGCTAGCGTTTAACGGGGAGCTGTTTTTT.

This sequence joins TRBV27 and TRBJ2-1; D gene uncertain. Trimming shortened V by 5 bases and J by 4 bases, and 9 bases separated the two germline ends. Germline CDR1 is MNHEY and CDR2 is SMNVEV (reference sequence). This CDR3 has 13 amino acids. CDR3 sequence (DNA): TGTGCCAGCAGTCTTTGGAGATACAATGAGCAGTTCTTC. It specifies CASSLWRYNEQFF.

The table lists this clonotype with a few counts. The CDR3 here is CASSGAGEQFF. The DNA for the CDR3 is TGTGCCAGCTCTGGAGCGGGAGAGCAGTTCTTC. This rearrangement joins TRBV6-2 or TRBV6-3 to TRBJ2-1; 7 bases match TRBD2. Germline lookup yields CDR1 MNHEY and CDR2 SVGEGT. Trimming took 8 bases from V and 10 from J; bases not matched to a gene: 5. This CDR3 has 11 amino acids.

In its sample, this clonotype was seen a few times. The V call is TRBV7-2, the J call TRBJ2-1; 7 bases are a match to TRBD2. The V and J ends lost 10 bases and 2 bases, in that order; junction bases with no gene match: 2. Germline-derived CDR1 and CDR2 are SGHTA and FQGNSA. The CDR3 totals 12 residues. For the CDR3, the DNA is TGTGCCACCGCGGGGGCCTACAATGAGCAGTTCTTC. It yields the protein CATAGAYNEQFF.

The J gene is TRBJ1-2, the V gene TRBV6-6; possibly TRBD1 for D (5 bases). V was pared by 2 bases and J by 5 bases, with 9 bases between. Germline CDR1 and CDR2: MNHNY and SVGAGI (reference sequence). The CDR3 is made up of 13 amino acids. The CDR3 nucleotides read TGTGCCAGCAGTTACGACAGCGCTTATGGCTACACCTTC. Protein: CASSYDSAYGYTF.

Only a few counts were recorded for this clonotype. CDR3 residues: CASSLERVRSTDTQYF. CDR3 sequence (DNA): TGTGCCAGCAGCTTGGAGAGAGTTCGTAGCACAGATACGCAGTATTTT. The gene calls are TRBV5-6 and TRBJ2-3; D not resolved. The germline V gene encodes CDR1 SGHDT and CDR2 YYEEEE. The ends were cut back, 0 bases at V and 0 bases at J, with 11 bases in the middle. This CDR3 has 16 residues. Filled out from reference TRBV5-6 and TRBJ2-3, the complete variable domain reads DAGVTQSPTHLIKTRGQQVTLRCSPKSGHDTVSWYQQALGQGPQFIFQYYEEEERQRGNFPDRFSGHQFPNYSSELNVNALLLGDSALYLCASSLERVRSTDTQYFGPGTRLTVL.

The chain is built from TRBV6-1 and TRBJ1-1; TRBD1 matches 8 bases. The CDR3 length is 15 residues. Losses at the gene ends were 5 bases for V and 2 bases for J; bases not matched to a gene: 7. Per germline, CDR1 MNHNS and CDR2 SASEGT. The CDR3 sequence is CASSTTGAPNTEAFF. The CDR3 DNA follows: TGTGCCAGCAGTACGACAGGGGCCCCAAACACTGAAGCTTTCTTT.

The J gene is TRBJ2-5, the V gene TRBV7-9; 8 positions agree with TRBD2. There are 16 residues in the CDR3. The germline CDR1 and CDR2 sequences are SEHNR and FQNEAQ (reference sequence). V was pared by 5 bases and J by 2 bases, with 10 bases of the junction left unmatched. The DNA for the CDR3 is TGTGCCAGCAGCCCGACGTGGGGCGGGGGGCAAGAGACCCAGTACTTC. Protein: CASSPTWGGGQETQYF.

The rearrangement links TRBV24-1 to TRBJ2-3; a weak D match, TRBD1 (5 bases). The CDR3 is 16 residues long. CDR1 and CDR2 (germline): KGHDR, SFDVKD. V lost 3 bases and J 0 bases, leaving 12 bases between the germline ends. The CDR3: CATSDATASSTDTQYF. CDR3 DNA: TGTGCCACCAGTGATGCGACAGCCTCTAGCACAGATACGCAGTATTTT.

The chain joins TRBV24-1 to TRBJ1-5, with D unclear. The germline V gene has CDR1 KGHDR and CDR2 SFDVKD. V dropped 0 bases and J dropped 6 bases, with 5 bases sitting between them. This CDR3 is built from 13 residues. The CDR3 reads CATSDLAGQPQHF. As DNA, the CDR3 is TGTGCCACCAGTGATTTGGCGGGTCAGCCCCAGCATTTT.

This clonotype was picked up a small number of times. CDR3 DNA: TGCGCCAGCAGCCACGCAGCCTATAATGAAAAACTGTTTTTT. Its translation is CASSHAAYNEKLFF. This sequence joins TRBV4-3 and TRBJ1-4; D call uncertain. CDR3 size: 14 residues. V was clipped by 3 bases and J by 4 bases, with 9 bases between them. Germline V gene lookup returns CDR1 LGHNA and CDR2 YSLEER.

This clonotype was recorded a few times. The chain employs TRBV29-1 and TRBJ2-3; D is uncertain. Looked up from germline, CDR1 is SQVTM and CDR2 is ANQGSEA. Trimming stripped 1 base from V and 1 base from J, with 6 bases between. The CDR3 length is 13 residues. In nucleotides, the CDR3 is TGCAGCGTTGAAGTCCAGCGCACAGATACGCAGTATTTT. Translated: CSVEVQRTDTQYF.

In this sample, this clonotype turned up a few times. The J gene is TRBJ2-2, the V gene TRBV10-2; 9 bases line up with TRBD2. The CDR3 contains 17 residues. The germline V gene has CDR1 WSHSY and CDR2 SAAADI. The junction had 10 bases not matched to a gene; V was cut back by 3 bases and J by 5 bases. CDR3 protein: CASSEMVLAGKTGELFF. The CDR3 bases are TGCGCCAGCAGTGAAATGGTCCTAGCGGGGAAGACCGGGGAGCTGTTTTTT.

The CDR3 sequence is CSVEGPVDYGYTF. The CDR3 region has the DNA TGCAGCGTTGAAGGGCCGGTTGACTATGGCTACACCTTC. The V call is TRBV29-1, the J call TRBJ1-2; D call uncertain. The CDR3 contains 13 residues. Germline V lookup: CDR1 SQVTM, CDR2 ANQGSEA. V lost 1 base, J lost 3 bases, and 9 bases lay in between.